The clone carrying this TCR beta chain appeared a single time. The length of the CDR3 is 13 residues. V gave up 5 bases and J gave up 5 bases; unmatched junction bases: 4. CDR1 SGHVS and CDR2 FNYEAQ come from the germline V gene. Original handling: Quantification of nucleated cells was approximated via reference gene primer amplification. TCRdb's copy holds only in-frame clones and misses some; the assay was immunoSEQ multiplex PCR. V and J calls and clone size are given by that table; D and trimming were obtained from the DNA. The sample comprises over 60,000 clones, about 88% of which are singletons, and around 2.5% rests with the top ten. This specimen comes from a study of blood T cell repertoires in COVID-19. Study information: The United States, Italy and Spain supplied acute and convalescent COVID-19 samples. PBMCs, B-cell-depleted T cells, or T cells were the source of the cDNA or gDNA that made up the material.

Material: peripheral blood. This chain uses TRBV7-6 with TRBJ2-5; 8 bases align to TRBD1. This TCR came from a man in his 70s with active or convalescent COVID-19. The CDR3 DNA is TGTGCCAGCAGCGGACAGGGACAGGAGACCCAGTACTTC. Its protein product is CASSGQGQETQYF.